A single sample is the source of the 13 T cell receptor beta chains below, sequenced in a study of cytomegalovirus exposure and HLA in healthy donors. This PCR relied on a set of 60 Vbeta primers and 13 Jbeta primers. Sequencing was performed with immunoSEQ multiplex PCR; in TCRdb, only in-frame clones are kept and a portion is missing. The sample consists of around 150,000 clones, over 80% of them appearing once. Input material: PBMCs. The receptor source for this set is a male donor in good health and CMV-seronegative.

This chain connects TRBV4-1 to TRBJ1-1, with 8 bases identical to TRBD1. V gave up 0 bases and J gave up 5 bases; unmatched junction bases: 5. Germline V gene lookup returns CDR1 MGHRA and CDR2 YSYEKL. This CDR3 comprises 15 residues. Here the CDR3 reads CASSQEGQGRTEAFF. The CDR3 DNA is TGCGCCAGCAGCCAAGAAGGACAGGGAAGGACTGAAGCTTTCTTT.

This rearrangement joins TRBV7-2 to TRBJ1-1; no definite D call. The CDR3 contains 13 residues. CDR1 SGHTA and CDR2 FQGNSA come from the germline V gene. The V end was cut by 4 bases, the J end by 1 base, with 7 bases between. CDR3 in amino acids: CASSSRWNTEAFF. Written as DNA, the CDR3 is TGTGCCAGCAGCTCCAGGTGGAACACTGAAGCTTTCTTT.

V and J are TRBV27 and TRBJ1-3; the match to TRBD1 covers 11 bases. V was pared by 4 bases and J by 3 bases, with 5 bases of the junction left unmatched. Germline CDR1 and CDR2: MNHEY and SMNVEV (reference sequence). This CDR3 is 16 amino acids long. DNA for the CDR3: TGTGCCAGCAGTTCCTCGGGGACAGGGGGTGGAAACACCATATATTTT. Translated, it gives CASSSSGTGGGNTIYF.

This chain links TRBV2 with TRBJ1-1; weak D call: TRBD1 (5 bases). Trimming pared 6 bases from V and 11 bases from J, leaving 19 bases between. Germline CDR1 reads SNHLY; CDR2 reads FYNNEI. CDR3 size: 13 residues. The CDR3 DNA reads TGTGCCAGCAGGGACCCCTACGCCGGGGGGGCTTTCTTT. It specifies CASRDPYAGGAFF.

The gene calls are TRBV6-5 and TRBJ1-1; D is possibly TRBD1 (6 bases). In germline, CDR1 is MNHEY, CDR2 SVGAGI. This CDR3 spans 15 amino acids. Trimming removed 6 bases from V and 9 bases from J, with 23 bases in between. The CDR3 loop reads CASSSKTINRDQAFF. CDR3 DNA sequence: TGTGCCAGCAGCTCTAAAACTATTAACAGGGACCAAGCTTTCTTT.

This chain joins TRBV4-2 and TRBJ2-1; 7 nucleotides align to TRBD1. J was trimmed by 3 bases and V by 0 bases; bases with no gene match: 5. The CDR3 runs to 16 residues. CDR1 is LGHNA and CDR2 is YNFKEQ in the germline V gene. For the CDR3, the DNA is TGTGCCAGCAGCCAAGATAGGACAGGTTACTACAATGAGCAGTTCTTC. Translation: CASSQDRTGYYNEQFF.

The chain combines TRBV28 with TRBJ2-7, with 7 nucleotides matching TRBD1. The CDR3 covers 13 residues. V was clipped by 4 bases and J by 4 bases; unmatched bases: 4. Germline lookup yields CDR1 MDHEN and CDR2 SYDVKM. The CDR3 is CASSSGGTYEQYF. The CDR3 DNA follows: TGTGCCAGCAGTTCAGGGGGAACTTACGAGCAGTACTTC.

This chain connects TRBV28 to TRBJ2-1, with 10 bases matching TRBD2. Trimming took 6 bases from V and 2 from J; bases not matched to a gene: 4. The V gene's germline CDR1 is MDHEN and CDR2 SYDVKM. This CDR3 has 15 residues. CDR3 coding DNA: TGTGCCAGCAGCTCGACTAGCGGGCCCTACAATGAGCAGTTCTTC. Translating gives CASSSTSGPYNEQFF.

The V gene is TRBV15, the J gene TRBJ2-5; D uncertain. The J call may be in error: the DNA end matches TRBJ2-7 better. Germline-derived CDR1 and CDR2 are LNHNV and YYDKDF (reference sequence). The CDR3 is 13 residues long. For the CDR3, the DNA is TGTGCCACCAGCAGAGATTACCTTTCCGAGCAGTACTTC. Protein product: CATSRDYLSEQYF.

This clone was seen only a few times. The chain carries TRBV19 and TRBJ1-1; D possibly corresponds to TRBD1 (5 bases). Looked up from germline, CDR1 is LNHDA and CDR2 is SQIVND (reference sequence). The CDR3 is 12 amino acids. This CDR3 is CATRALNTEAFF. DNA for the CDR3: TGTGCAACCAGGGCCTTGAACACTGAAGCTTTCTTT.

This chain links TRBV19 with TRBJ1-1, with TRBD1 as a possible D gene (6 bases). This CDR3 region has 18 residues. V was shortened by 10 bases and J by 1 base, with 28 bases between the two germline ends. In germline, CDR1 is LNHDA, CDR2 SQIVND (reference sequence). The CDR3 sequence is CATRWARDERQENTEAFF. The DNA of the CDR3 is TGTGCCACCCGTTGGGCCCGGGACGAAAGACAGGAGAACACTGAAGCTTTCTTT.

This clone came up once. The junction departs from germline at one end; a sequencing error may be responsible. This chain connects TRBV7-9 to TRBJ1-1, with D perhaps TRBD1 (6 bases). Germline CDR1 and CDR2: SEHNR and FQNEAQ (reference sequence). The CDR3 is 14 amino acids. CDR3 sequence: CSSSISRGNTEAFF. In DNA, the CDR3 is TGTTCCAGCAGCATCTCCAGGGGTAACACTGAAGCTTTCTTT.

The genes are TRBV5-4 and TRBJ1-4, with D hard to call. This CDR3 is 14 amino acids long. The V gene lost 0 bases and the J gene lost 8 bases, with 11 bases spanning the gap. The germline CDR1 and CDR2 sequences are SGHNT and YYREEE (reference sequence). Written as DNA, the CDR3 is TGTGCCAGCAGCTTGGGTCGGGGTGGGGAAAAACTGTTTTTT. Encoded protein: CASSLGRGGEKLFF.